Below are 5 T cell receptor beta chains sequenced from a single sample in a study of OX40 agonist ivuxolimab in advanced cancers. Profiled with immunoSEQ multiplex PCR; TCRdb holds only in-frame clones, not every one. Altogether fewer than 100,000 clones are present, about 90% being singletons, with the ten largest covering about 9%. The input for sequencing was CD4+ or CD8+ T cells sorted from blood, taken in a trial of the OX40 agonist ivuxolimab. These receptors originate from an adult with an advanced solid tumor such as melanoma, head and neck, liver or kidney cancer.

V gene TRBV6-6 combines with J gene TRBJ2-2; TRBD1 matches 10 bases. Per the germline V gene, CDR1 is MNHNY and CDR2 is SVGAGI (reference sequence). The ends lost 0 bases at V and 4 bases at J; junction bases unmatched: 2. The CDR3 sequence is 16 residues long. CDR3 DNA sequence: TGTGCCAGCAGTTACTCCCGGACAGGGGGCACCGGGGAGCTGTTTTTT. It is translated as CASSYSRTGGTGELFF.

The rearrangement uses TRBV5-4 and TRBJ1-1, with 12 bases that match TRBD1. CDR3 length: 15 amino acids. With V trimmed by 3 bases and J by 2 bases, 2 bases remained unmatched. CDR1 and CDR2 from the germline V gene are SGHNT and YYREEE (reference sequence). CDR3 nucleotides: TGTGCCAGCAGCTGGGGACAGGGGGCCAACACTGAAGCTTTCTTT. This sequence encodes CASSWGQGANTEAFF.

This sequence joins TRBV4-2 and TRBJ2-3; D might be TRBD1 (6 bases). The germline CDR1 and CDR2 sequences are LGHNA and YNFKEQ. The V gene lost 8 bases and the J gene lost 6 bases, with 12 bases spanning the gap. The CDR3 is 12 amino acids. CDR3: CASAGESDTQYF. The CDR3 DNA reads TGTGCCAGCGCAGGGGAGTCTGATACGCAGTATTTT.

This chain connects TRBV5-1 to TRBJ2-3; tentative D call: TRBD2 (6 bases). The V end was cut by 4 bases, the J end by 4 bases, with 13 bases between. The V gene's germline CDR1 is SGHRS and CDR2 YFSETQ. The CDR3 sequence is 14 residues long. Here the CDR3 DNA reads TGCGCCAGCAGCCCGATGGGGGAGGCAGATACGCAGTATTTT. It specifies CASSPMGEADTQYF. The entire variable domain, with the rest obtained from reference TRBV5-1 and TRBJ2-3, is as follows: KAGVTQTPRYLIKTRGQQVTLSCSPISGHRSVSWYQQTPGQGLQFLFEYFSETQRNKGNFPGRFSGRQFSNSRSEMNVSTLELGDSALYLCASSPMGEADTQYFGPGTRLTVL.

The chain is built from TRBV5-1 and TRBJ2-5, with TRBD2 matching 7 bases. This CDR3 comprises 15 residues. Germline-derived CDR1 and CDR2 are SGHRS and YFSETQ. V gave up 1 base and J gave up 5 bases; unmatched junction bases: 8. As DNA, the CDR3 is TGCGCCAGCAGCTTGATTCCGGGGGGTCCGGAGACCCAGTACTTC. Residues: CASSLIPGGPETQYF.